The 19 T cell receptor beta chains below all came from one sample that was sequenced in a study of OX40 agonist ivuxolimab in advanced cancers. Here immunoSEQ multiplex PCR was the method, and the copy in TCRdb shows in-frame clones only, minus some. The data show some 45,000 clones, approximately 86% seen once. This sample comprised CD4+ or CD8+ T cells sorted from blood, obtained in a trial of the OX40 agonist ivuxolimab. Every receptor here comes from an adult with an advanced solid tumor such as melanoma, head and neck, liver or kidney cancer.

This clone was seen once. This chain connects TRBV11-1 to TRBJ1-1, with D tentatively TRBD1 (6 bases). This CDR3 has 14 residues. V lost 6 bases and J lost 5, with 16 bases in between. Germline lookup yields CDR1 SGHAT and CDR2 FQDESV (reference sequence). This chain's CDR3 is CASSFDRRRTEAFF. The CDR3 DNA follows: TGTGCCAGCAGTTTCGACAGGCGAAGGACTGAAGCTTTCTTT.

The J gene is TRBJ2-2, the V gene TRBV9, with unresolved D. Trimming took off 4 bases at V and 3 bases at J, with 4 bases between the two ends. CDR1 is SGDLS and CDR2 is YYNGEE in the germline V gene. The CDR3 is 12 residues long. The CDR3 DNA sequence: TGTGCCAGCAGCCCAGACACCGGGGAGCTGTTTTTT. It specifies CASSPDTGELFF.

This clone was counted a few times. V is TRBV10-1 and J is TRBJ2-7; 8 bases fit TRBD2. V was clipped by 6 bases and J by 6 bases; unmatched bases: 7. The CDR3 length is 13 residues. In germline, CDR1 is WNHNN, CDR2 SYGVQD (reference sequence). CDR3 DNA sequence: TGCGCCAGCAGCAGCGGGAGTGTTTCCGAGCAGTACTTC. It specifies CASSSGSVSEQYF.

This chain connects TRBV5-1 to TRBJ1-6; D gene uncertain. This CDR3 is built from 12 residues. Germline-derived CDR1 and CDR2 are SGHRS and YFSETQ. Between the trimmed V and J ends, which lost 5 bases and 9 bases, there was a span of 9 bases. The CDR3 loop is CASSRAGSPLHF. The CDR3 DNA sequence: TGCGCCAGCAGTCGGGCTGGTTCACCCCTCCACTTT.

This chain connects TRBV19 to TRBJ2-2; D is undetermined. CDR1 is LNHDA, CDR2 SQIVND, per germline (reference sequence). V was cut by 7 bases and J by 1 base, with 13 bases left in between. The CDR3 extends over 15 amino acids. This CDR3 is CASTPGKQNTGELFF. The CDR3 DNA is TGTGCCAGTACCCCGGGTAAACAGAACACCGGGGAGCTGTTTTTT.

This sequence joins TRBV5-1 and TRBJ2-2, with 7 bases matching TRBD2. The CDR3 has 15 residues. With 5 bases clipped from V and 6 bases from J, the junction kept 10 bases outside the gene matches. Looked up from germline, CDR1 is SGHRS and CDR2 is YFSETQ. This chain's CDR3 is CASRGTSVEAGELFF. The CDR3 bases are TGCGCCAGCAGAGGAACTAGCGTGGAAGCCGGGGAGCTGTTTTTT. The full variable domain, rest sourced from reference TRBV5-1 and TRBJ2-2, is KAGVTQTPRYLIKTRGQQVTLSCSPISGHRSVSWYQQTPGQGLQFLFEYFSETQRNKGNFPGRFSGRQFSNSRSEMNVSTLELGDSALYLCASRGTSVEAGELFFGEGSRLTVL.

The rearrangement links TRBV14 to TRBJ2-5; weak D call: TRBD1 (6 bases). Deletions cut 2 bases from V and 1 base from J, with 14 bases between. The CDR3 has 16 amino acids. Germline loops: CDR1 SGHDN, CDR2 FVKESK. The CDR3 here is CASSQTGRTGQETQYF. In DNA form, the CDR3 reads TGTGCCAGCAGCCAAACAGGGAGAACGGGCCAAGAGACCCAGTACTTC. Supplemented by reference TRBV14 and TRBJ2-5, the full variable domain reads EAGVTQFPSHSVIEKGQTVTLRCDPISGHDNLYWYRRVMGKEIKFLLHFVKESKQDESGMPNNRFLAERTGGTYSTLKVQPAELEDSGVYFCASSQTGRTGQETQYFGPGTRLLVL.

DNA for the CDR3: TGTGCCAGCAGCCGACCTGGAGCTAGCGGGAGGAATGAGCAGTTCTTC. This sequence encodes CASSRPGASGRNEQFF. The V gene is TRBV5-4, the J gene TRBJ2-1; 11 bases are a match to TRBD2. The length of the CDR3 is 16 residues. V lost 4 bases, J lost 7 bases, and 10 bases stayed unmatched. Germline V gene sequence: CDR1 SGHNT, CDR2 YYREEE (reference sequence).

The rearrangement joins TRBV4-2 to TRBJ2-1, with TRBD2 matching 10 bases. The CDR3 contains 16 residues. CDR1 is LGHNA, CDR2 YNFKEQ, per germline. V was pared by 2 bases and J by 6 bases, with 7 bases of the junction left unmatched. In DNA form, the CDR3 reads TGTGCCAGCAGCCAACATCTAGCGGGGGCCACCAATGAGCAGTTCTTC. Translating it yields CASSQHLAGATNEQFF.

V and J are TRBV11-1 and TRBJ2-1; D not certain. The CDR3 has 13 residues. Deletions cut 1 base from V and 5 bases from J, with 6 bases between. Germline CDR1 is SGHAT and CDR2 is FQDESV (reference sequence). CDR3 sequence reads: CASSLDQNNEQFF. The CDR3 DNA is TGTGCCAGCAGCTTAGATCAGAACAATGAGCAGTTCTTC.

V and J are TRBV5-4 and TRBJ2-1; perhaps TRBD2 as D (6 bases). The CDR3 is 16 residues long. Germline CDR1 reads SGHNT; CDR2 reads YYREEE (reference sequence). The ends were cut back, 0 bases at V and 5 bases at J, with 15 bases in the middle. Written as DNA, the CDR3 is TGTGCCAGCAGCTTGGGAGGGACTGGCAAGCACAATGAGCAGTTCTTC. Protein sequence: CASSLGGTGKHNEQFF.

V gene TRBV6-1 combines with J gene TRBJ2-4, with unresolved D. CDR1 is MNHNS and CDR2 is SASEGT in the germline V gene. CDR3 length: 16 amino acids. With 2 bases removed from V and 1 base from J, the gap between germline ends came to 12 bases. The CDR3: CASSEIRELAKNIQYF. The CDR3 DNA reads as TGTGCCAGCAGTGAAATTAGAGAGTTGGCCAAAAACATTCAGTACTTC.

The V gene is TRBV19, the J gene TRBJ2-7, with 8 bases identical to TRBD1. Germline CDR1 reads LNHDA; CDR2 reads SQIVND (reference sequence). There are 15 residues in the CDR3. The ends lost 4 bases at V and 0 bases at J; junction bases unmatched: 5. As DNA, the CDR3 is TGTGCCAGTAGTAGGGGACAGGTGAGCTCCTACGAGCAGTACTTC. This encodes CASSRGQVSSYEQYF.

This clone showed up just a few times. V usage is TRBV11-2 and J usage is TRBJ1-5, with D unresolved. Per the germline V gene, CDR1 is SGHAT and CDR2 is FQNNGV. Between the trimmed V and J ends, which lost 5 bases and 3 bases, there was a span of 5 bases. There are 12 residues in the CDR3. The CDR3 spells CASSVNNQPQHF. Written as DNA, the CDR3 is TGTGCCAGCAGCGTCAACAATCAGCCCCAGCATTTT.

V gene TRBV7-6 combines with J gene TRBJ2-2; 10 nucleotides align to TRBD2. The junction had 5 bases not matched to a gene; V was cut back by 5 bases and J by 2 bases. Looked up from germline, CDR1 is SGHVS and CDR2 is FNYEAQ. The CDR3 sequence is 16 residues long. The CDR3 loop reads CASSPRTSGNTGELFF. In nucleotides, the CDR3 is TGTGCCAGCAGCCCCCGGACTAGCGGCAACACCGGGGAGCTGTTTTTT.

This chain connects TRBV30 to TRBJ1-2; D not certain. CDR3 length: 12 residues. With 3 bases removed from V and 4 bases from J, the gap between germline ends came to 9 bases. Germline CDR1 GTSNPN, CDR2 SVGIG (reference sequence). The CDR3 DNA follows: TGTGCCTGGAGCCCCTACCGCTATGGCTACACCTTC. Translated, it gives CAWSPYRYGYTF.

The chain links TRBV5-8 to TRBJ2-7, with TRBD1 identical over 8 bases. Germline CDR1 reads SGHTS; CDR2 reads YDEGEE. With V trimmed by 2 bases and J by 6 bases, 4 bases remained unmatched. There are 13 residues in the CDR3. CDR3 sequence reads: CASSFQGAREQYF. DNA of the CDR3: TGTGCCAGCAGCTTTCAGGGGGCTCGCGAGCAGTACTTC.

This clone has just one count. The rearrangement joins TRBV25-1 to TRBJ2-7; 9 bases match TRBD1. The CDR3 consists of 15 residues. V lost 3 bases, J lost 5 bases, and 8 bases stayed unmatched. The germline V gene has CDR1 MGHDK and CDR2 SYGVNS. The CDR3 nucleotides read TGTGCCAGCAGTGAGCCCGGGACAGGGACCCACGAGCAGTACTTC. Translated, it gives CASSEPGTGTHEQYF.

The chain recombines TRBV6-4 with TRBJ1-3, with unresolved D. V gave up 7 bases and J gave up 4 bases, with 5 bases separating them. The CDR3 consists of 11 residues. Germline V gene data show CDR1 as MRHNA and CDR2 as SNTAGT. The CDR3 DNA follows: TGTGCCAGCAAGGGCGGAAACACCATATATTTT. It is translated as CASKGGNTIYF.